This T cell receptor (beta chain) was documented in a study of shared clonotypes between healthy human individuals (TCRdb year 2020). A note on the overall study: Two women and a few men aged 18 to 49 years were included in the cohort. Per donor, three plates each were used for CD4 naive and CD4 memory, two for CD8 naive, and one for CD8 memory. Libraries were prepared and TCR repertoires were sequenced by different laboratories using diverse techniques, in order to increase sequencing depth and limit assay-specific biases. The study deeply sequenced blood TCR repertoires of about five healthy adults to estimate repertoire size and the extent of clonotype sharing between individuals. Each donor's leukapheresis produced roughly between roughly 0.85 and 9.5 billion PBMCs. What the authors observed across the whole study: Naive subsets generally had larger estimated clonotype richness than memory subsets did. Rarefaction of sorted-subset datasets indicated incomplete sequencing despite the large sequencing depth. Approximately 5% of naive CD4, more than 3% of naive CD8, 2.3% of memory CD4, and 0.35% to 0.4% of memory CD8 clonotypes were shared across several donors. Compared with non-shared clonotypes, the clonotypes found in all four sorted-subset donors had higher generation probabilities. Based on pairwise subsampling, the degree of clonotype sharing among donors was expected to be affected by sequencing depth. Sampling was restricted to blood, and TCR repertoires in tissue are likely to differ from TCR repertoires in blood. The small number of donors limited the genetic and exposure-history diversity represented.

CD8 naive samples consisted of CD45RO-negative cells that were positively selected for CCR7, yielding a CD45RA+CCR7+ population without TemRA cells. The donors were healthy, HIV-negative adults who had no recently reported acute infections or vaccinations. All donors were Caucasian adults living in Nashville, Tennessee, USA. Blood was obtained by leukapheresis, after which PBMCs were separated by Ficoll-Histopaque density gradient centrifugation and cryopreserved in liquid nitrogen vapor phase. Purity and quantity of every magnetically sorted T cell population were checked by analytical flow cytometry. Genomic DNA was isolated from each sorted fraction and quantified by UV absorbance on a Nanodrop 2000c. Regarding this clone: The antigen this receptor binds is unknown. It has no much larger one-base neighbor in the sample; base qualities were not kept.

Including the terminal cysteine and phenylalanine, the CDR3 comprises 18 residues. Left in the record is the CDR3 DNA by itself, 54 bases read in frame from the first base. V and J are trimmed by 3 bases and 7 bases, and the gene matches miss 15 bases of the junction. Based on the germline V gene, the CDR1 and CDR2 sequences are KGHSH and LQKENI. TCR CDR3 regions were amplified from genomic DNA by multiplex PCR using the deep immunoSEQ assay. Extracted genomic DNA from each cell subset was spread evenly across all wells of several immunoSEQ 96-well plates, with each plate serving as a replicate. Each replicate PCR for sorted subsets received approximately 220 ng genomic DNA, equal to about 30,000 T cell genomes. The purified libraries were quantified using a Qubit 3.0 fluorometer, sized with a Bioanalyzer 2100, and then quantified again using the KAPA Library Quantification kit. Each immunoSEQ 96-well plate was sequenced on its own single-read 150-cycle Illumina NextSeq 550 flow cell. The authors' analysis ran thus. The immunoSEQ output contained only junctional sequences without quality scores, so filtering could not match that applied to full-length reads. Sequences were annotated with PyIR, a Python wrapper for IgBLAST v1.9, and V/J genes and CDR3 were assigned using IMGT germline references. Reads with weak V/J assignments (E-value above 1e-6), missing CDR3, stop codons, out-of-frame junctions, or ambiguous translated residues were removed. V3J clonotypes were defined by identical inferred V gene, J gene, and CDR3 amino acid sequence. Percentage overlap between repertoires was computed as shared unique clonotypes divided by the size of the smaller repertoire. Richness of each repertoire was evaluated using RTK rarefaction, the Chao1 estimator, and Recon v2.1 estimates of unobserved clonotypes. For all TCRbeta clonotypes obtained by the gDNA method from several donors, generation probabilities were computed with OLGA. TCRdb holds this immuneACCESS table with in-frame rearrangements only. Some clones are missing; in checked studies, unresolved V genes explain under half, and the rest has no known cause. From that table come the V and J calls and clone size; the DNA was used to work out D and trimming. In all, the sample holds about 2.2 million clones, and approximately 92% of those were seen once. The top ten hold more than 1.5% of the sample.

This sequence originates from a man aged 18 to 29 in good health. Some clones in this sample may be carry-over from other donors' samples. In this chain, TRBV18 is recombined with TRBJ2-1; TRBD2 agrees with 10 junctional bases. Source material: naive CD8+ T cells from PBMCs. Interpreted using the paper, the cell subset or site label stands for: CD45RA+CCR7+. The bases are TGTGCCAGCTCACCGCCGGTGGAGCGGGAGGGGACTTGGAATGAGCAGTTCTTC. It encodes CASSPPVEREGTWNEQFF.